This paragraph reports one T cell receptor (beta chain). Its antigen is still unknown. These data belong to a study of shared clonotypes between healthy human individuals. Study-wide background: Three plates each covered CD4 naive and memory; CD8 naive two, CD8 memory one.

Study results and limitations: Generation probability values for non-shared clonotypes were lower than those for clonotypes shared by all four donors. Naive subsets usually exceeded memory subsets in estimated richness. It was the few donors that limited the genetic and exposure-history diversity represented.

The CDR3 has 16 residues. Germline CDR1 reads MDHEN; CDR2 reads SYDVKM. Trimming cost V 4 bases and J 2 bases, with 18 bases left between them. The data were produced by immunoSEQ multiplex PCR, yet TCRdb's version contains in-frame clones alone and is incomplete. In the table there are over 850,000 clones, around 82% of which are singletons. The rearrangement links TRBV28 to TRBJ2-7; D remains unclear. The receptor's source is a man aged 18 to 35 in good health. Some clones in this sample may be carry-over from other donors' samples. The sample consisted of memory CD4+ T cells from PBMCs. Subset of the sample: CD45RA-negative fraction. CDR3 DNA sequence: TGTGCCAGCAGTTCTTTGGTCCGCTCTATAACCTACGAGCAGTACTTC. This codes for CASSSLVRSITYEQYF.